These T cell receptor beta chains were read from a single sample in a study of human T cells and chemical hapten exposure. TCRdb called the 5' RACE reads again in MiXCR, with one record for every CDR3 protein. The sample lists under 85,000 distinct CDR3 sequences, approximately 7.7% occurring once. These receptors originate from a male donor in good health. CDR3s include the opening cysteine and the closing phenylalanine or tryptophan. Each record gives: J gene, D gene, V gene, clone size, CDR3 DNA, CDR3 protein. A D gene is named only where the DNA matches it firmly. The size entry is marked missing in some rows and otherwise reads once, few, many or a size class.

J gene: TRBJ2-7; D gene: TRBD1; V gene: TRBV29-1; clone size: many; CDR3 DNA: TGCAGCGTAGAACAGGGGCGCGGGTACGAGCAGTACTTC; CDR3 protein: CSVEQGRGYEQYF
J gene: TRBJ2-1; D gene: NA; V gene: TRBV6-6; clone size: many; CDR3 DNA: TGTGCCAGCAGTTACTCGGAGCGGCGCTCCTACAATGAGCAGTTCTTC; CDR3 protein: CASSYSERRSYNEQFF
J gene: TRBJ2-7; D gene: NA; V gene: TRBV6-1; clone size: NA; CDR3 DNA: TGTGCCAGCAGCGGTCCGACAGAGCGCTCCTACGAGCAGTACTTC; CDR3 protein: CASSGPTERSYEQYF
J gene: TRBJ2-7; D gene: NA; V gene: TRBV27; clone size: many; CDR3 DNA: TGTGCCAGCAGCTCGGGTACCTCCTACGAGCAGTACTTC; CDR3 protein: CASSSGTSYEQYF
J gene: TRBJ2-7; D gene: NA; V gene: TRBV5-1; clone size: many; CDR3 DNA: TGCGCCAGCAGCTTTCGACCCCCTTGGGAGCAGTACTTC; CDR3 protein: CASSFRPPWEQYF
J gene: TRBJ2-2; D gene: NA; V gene: TRBV5-1; clone size: NA; CDR3 DNA: TGCGCCAGCAGCTGGGGCCTTACCAACACCGGGGAGCTGTTTTTT; CDR3 protein: CASSWGLTNTGELFF
J gene: TRBJ2-2; D gene: NA; V gene: TRBV7-2; clone size: NA; CDR3 DNA: TGTGCCAGCAGCTTAGGCACGAACACCGGGGAGCTGTTTTTT; CDR3 protein: CASSLGTNTGELFF
J gene: TRBJ1-2; D gene: TRBD1; V gene: TRBV9; clone size: many; CDR3 DNA: TGTGCCAGCAGCCTACAGACAGGGGGCCGGGACTATGGCTACACCTTC; CDR3 protein: CASSLQTGGRDYGYTF
J gene: TRBJ2-1; D gene: TRBD2; V gene: TRBV6-5; clone size: few; CDR3 DNA: TGTGCCAGCAGTTACCGTCACCGGGGGGAGGGCCCTCACAATGAGCAGTTCTTC; CDR3 protein: CASSYRHRGEGPHNEQFF
J gene: TRBJ2-5; D gene: TRBD2; V gene: TRBV6-5; clone size: many; CDR3 DNA: TGTGCCAGCAGTTACTTGGGGACTAGCGGTGTGAAGACCCAGTACTTC; CDR3 protein: CASSYLGTSGVKTQYF
J gene: TRBJ2-2; D gene: NA; V gene: TRBV24-1; clone size: NA; CDR3 DNA: TGTGCCACCAGTGAACCGACCCCAACGGGCACCGGGGAGCTGTTTTTT; CDR3 protein: CATSEPTPTGTGELFF
J gene: TRBJ2-5; D gene: NA; V gene: TRBV7-8; clone size: few; CDR3 DNA: TGTGCCAGCAGCTCCCGGGCTGGAGAGACCCAGTACTTC; CDR3 protein: CASSSRAGETQYF
J gene: TRBJ2-1; D gene: NA; V gene: TRBV29-1; clone size: many; CDR3 DNA: TGCAGCGTTGAAGGAGTACAGGGTTTCCCTAGAGATGAGCAGTTCTTC; CDR3 protein: CSVEGVQGFPRDEQFF
J gene: TRBJ1-5; D gene: NA; V gene: TRBV7-8; clone size: many; CDR3 DNA: TGTGCCAGCAGCTTATCAGGGTTGGTCAATCAGCCCCAGCATTTT; CDR3 protein: CASSLSGLVNQPQHF
J gene: TRBJ2-1; D gene: NA; V gene: TRBV5-4; clone size: few; CDR3 DNA: TGTGCCAGCATGGCCCCCCCGGGAAACAATGAGCAGTTCTTC; CDR3 protein: CASMAPPGNNEQFF
J gene: TRBJ2-1; D gene: TRBD2; V gene: TRBV2; clone size: many; CDR3 DNA: TGTGCCAGCACTAGCGGGTTTTCCTACAATGAGCAGTTCTTC; CDR3 protein: CASTSGFSYNEQFF
J gene: TRBJ1-3; D gene: NA; V gene: TRBV5-4; clone size: NA; CDR3 DNA: TGTGCCAGCAGCCTGGGCGGGGCTGGAAACACCATATATTTT; CDR3 protein: CASSLGGAGNTIYF
J gene: TRBJ1-3; D gene: NA; V gene: TRBV5-1; clone size: many; CDR3 DNA: TGCGCCAGCTCGTGGGGAGATAACTCTGGAAACACCATATATTTT; CDR3 protein: CASSWGDNSGNTIYF
J gene: TRBJ2-3; D gene: NA; V gene: TRBV9; clone size: NA; CDR3 DNA: TGTGCCAGCAGCCCCCCGGGGGGCGGAATAGGAGTGCAGTATTTT; CDR3 protein: CASSPPGGGIGVQYF
J gene: TRBJ2-5; D gene: NA; V gene: TRBV25-1; clone size: NA; CDR3 DNA: TGTGCCAGCAGTGAATACGACAGGTTCGAGACCCAGTACTTC; CDR3 protein: CASSEYDRFETQYF
J gene: TRBJ1-4; D gene: TRBD1; V gene: TRBV6-6; clone size: many; CDR3 DNA: TGTGCCAGCAGTACCAGACAGGGGAGGGAGGAAAAACTGTTTTTT; CDR3 protein: CASSTRQGREEKLFF
J gene: TRBJ1-4; D gene: NA; V gene: TRBV7-6; clone size: NA; CDR3 DNA: TGTGCCAGCAGCTTAGGGGGGAAACTTGAAAAACTGTTTTTT; CDR3 protein: CASSLGGKLEKLFF
J gene: TRBJ2-5; D gene: NA; V gene: TRBV6-1; clone size: NA; CDR3 DNA: TGTGCCAGCAGTGTGGAGACCCAGTACTTC; CDR3 protein: CASSVETQYF
J gene: TRBJ2-7; D gene: NA; V gene: TRBV7-2; clone size: few; CDR3 DNA: TGTGCCAGCAGCTTAGTCGGCAGGATCCCCTCCTACGAGCAGTACTTC; CDR3 protein: CASSLVGRIPSYEQYF
J gene: TRBJ1-4; D gene: NA; V gene: TRBV9; clone size: many; CDR3 DNA: TGTGCCAGCAGCGTAGCTTCTCGCTTAACAACTGAAAAACTGTTTTTT; CDR3 protein: CASSVASRLTTEKLFF
J gene: TRBJ2-7; D gene: TRBD2; V gene: TRBV20-1; clone size: few; CDR3 DNA: TGCAGTGCTAGTCACTCCGGGACTAGACGCTACGAGCAGTACTTC; CDR3 protein: CSASHSGTRRYEQYF
J gene: TRBJ2-3; D gene: NA; V gene: TRBV5-4; clone size: many; CDR3 DNA: TGTGCCAGCAGCTCGCCCCTCGGTTACGCGAGTAGTCGGGGGCAGTATTTT; CDR3 protein: CASSSPLGYASSRGQYF
J gene: TRBJ1-6; D gene: NA; V gene: TRBV12-3/TRBV12-4; clone size: many; CDR3 DNA: TGTGCCAGTCAGACTGGGGCCTATAATTCACCCCTCCACTTT; CDR3 protein: CASQTGAYNSPLHF
J gene: TRBJ2-1; D gene: NA; V gene: TRBV19; clone size: NA; CDR3 DNA: TGTGCCAGTAGTACGCGGGGCCGATACAATGAGCAGTTCTTC; CDR3 protein: CASSTRGRYNEQFF
J gene: TRBJ1-5; D gene: NA; V gene: TRBV6-2/TRBV6-3; clone size: few; CDR3 DNA: TGTGCCAGCAGTCCGGAAGGCCGAGACAATCAGCCCCAGCATTTT; CDR3 protein: CASSPEGRDNQPQHF
J gene: TRBJ1-1; D gene: NA; V gene: TRBV12-3/TRBV12-4; clone size: many; CDR3 DNA: TGTGCCAGCACTACGCGCAGCGTGAACACTGAAGCTTTCTTT; CDR3 protein: CASTTRSVNTEAFF
J gene: TRBJ1-5; D gene: NA; V gene: TRBV24-1; clone size: many; CDR3 DNA: TGTGCCACCAGTGATTTATGGACTCTTAGCAATCAGCCCCAGCATTTT; CDR3 protein: CATSDLWTLSNQPQHF
J gene: TRBJ1-1; D gene: NA; V gene: TRBV29-1; clone size: NA; CDR3 DNA: TGCAGCGTTGAGGGGGACACCAACACTGAAGCTTTCTTT; CDR3 protein: CSVEGDTNTEAFF
J gene: TRBJ1-2; D gene: NA; V gene: TRBV7-9; clone size: many; CDR3 DNA: TGTGCCAGCAGCTCCCCTGTATCGAGGGCCTATGGCTACACCTTC; CDR3 protein: CASSSPVSRAYGYTF
J gene: TRBJ2-1; D gene: NA; V gene: TRBV6-6; clone size: many; CDR3 DNA: TGTGCCAGCAGCCGGGACGGAGGGGGCTATGAGCAGTTCTTC; CDR3 protein: CASSRDGGGYEQFF
J gene: TRBJ2-7; D gene: NA; V gene: TRBV11-1; clone size: few; CDR3 DNA: TGTGCCAGCAGCCCGTGGTCACAACAAGCCTACGAGCAGTACTTC; CDR3 protein: CASSPWSQQAYEQYF
J gene: TRBJ1-3; D gene: NA; V gene: TRBV28; clone size: NA; CDR3 DNA: TGTGCCAGCAGTCCCCAAGACCGGGACGCGGACACCATATATTTT; CDR3 protein: CASSPQDRDADTIYF
J gene: TRBJ1-5; D gene: NA; V gene: TRBV7-9; clone size: few; CDR3 DNA: TGTGCCAGCAGCTTAGGGGTAGGGCCCCAGCATTTT; CDR3 protein: CASSLGVGPQHF
J gene: TRBJ1-5; D gene: TRBD1; V gene: TRBV5-8; clone size: many; CDR3 DNA: TGTGCCAGCAGCCGCACACAGGGGCGGAATCAGCCCCAGCATTTT; CDR3 protein: CASSRTQGRNQPQHF
J gene: TRBJ1-4; D gene: TRBD1; V gene: TRBV12-3/TRBV12-4; clone size: NA; CDR3 DNA: TGTGCCAGCAGTACCGGACAGGACATAGCGGAAAAACTGTTTTTT; CDR3 protein: CASSTGQDIAEKLFF
J gene: TRBJ2-7; D gene: NA; V gene: TRBV6-2/TRBV6-3; clone size: NA; CDR3 DNA: TGTGCCAGCAGTTACTCACCTACCTACGAGCAGTACTTC; CDR3 protein: CASSYSPTYEQYF
J gene: TRBJ2-7; D gene: NA; V gene: TRBV3-1; clone size: few; CDR3 DNA: TGTGCCAGCAGCCAAAGGGGGACTGGTCCCTACGAGCAGTACTTC; CDR3 protein: CASSQRGTGPYEQYF
J gene: TRBJ2-7; D gene: NA; V gene: TRBV6-6; clone size: few; CDR3 DNA: TGTGCCAGCAGTCCCTGGACCGTTTCCTACGAGCAGTACTTC; CDR3 protein: CASSPWTVSYEQYF
J gene: TRBJ2-7; D gene: NA; V gene: TRBV10-3; clone size: few; CDR3 DNA: TGTGCCATCAGTGAGTCCCGGACAGTCTACGAGCAGTACTTC; CDR3 protein: CAISESRTVYEQYF
J gene: TRBJ1-2; D gene: NA; V gene: TRBV6-2/TRBV6-3; clone size: many; CDR3 DNA: TGTGCCAGCATGGAACGGATTAACTATGGCGACACCTTC; CDR3 protein: CASMERINYGDTF
J gene: TRBJ2-1; D gene: NA; V gene: TRBV5-1; clone size: many; CDR3 DNA: TGTGCCAGCAGCTTAGGCCAGTACAATGAGCAGTTCTTC; CDR3 protein: CASSLGQYNEQFF
J gene: TRBJ1-1; D gene: TRBD1; V gene: TRBV29-1; clone size: few; CDR3 DNA: TGCAGCTTCCAGGAGACGACAGGGGCGAACACTGAAGCTTTCTTT; CDR3 protein: CSFQETTGANTEAFF
J gene: TRBJ1-2; D gene: TRBD1; V gene: TRBV29-1; clone size: NA; CDR3 DNA: TGCAGCGTTGATCCCCCCGATGGACAGGACTATGGCTACACCTTC; CDR3 protein: CSVDPPDGQDYGYTF
J gene: TRBJ2-1; D gene: TRBD2; V gene: TRBV12-3/TRBV12-4; clone size: many; CDR3 DNA: TGTGCCAGCAACAAAGCGGGAGAGCTCTATGAGCAGTTCTTC; CDR3 protein: CASNKAGELYEQFF
J gene: TRBJ2-5; D gene: NA; V gene: TRBV12-3/TRBV12-4; clone size: many; CDR3 DNA: TGTGCCAGCAGTTTAGAGTCAGGCATGGAGACCCAGTACTTC; CDR3 protein: CASSLESGMETQYF